The present T cell receptor (beta chain) was sequenced within a study of T cells in placental villitis. Background for the entire study: Placental TCR-beta repertoires were compared across villitis of unknown etiology, gestational-age-matched unaffected controls, and infectious villitis in order to test an allograft-versus-infection hypothesis. General study outcomes and caveats: Higher CMV-specific clone frequencies were found in infectious CMV cases than in villitis of unknown etiology (roughly 0.012 vs 0.00096), and no difference in CMV-specific clone frequencies was seen between villitis of unknown etiology and controls. With bulk tissue sequencing, helper, regulatory or cytotoxic T cells could not be distinguished, nor could maternal versus fetal T cells, and gamma-delta receptors were excluded. Because the paraffin blocks included small amounts of decidua, some of the captured T cells, particularly in controls, may have been decidual rather than villous infiltrates.

Between the V and J ends, shortened by 5 bases and 2 bases respectively, the junction contains 6 bases. Measured from the cysteine to the phenylalanine, the CDR3 is 11 residues long. The read is trimmed to its CDR3 DNA, 33 bases read in frame from base 1. The germline V gene (reference sequence) specifies GTSNPN as CDR1 and SVGIG as CDR2. Using the immunoSEQ v4 bias-controlled multiplex PCR assay, run blinded to group allocation, TCR-beta CDR3 regions were amplified from genomic DNA. To estimate nucleated cell and T cell quantities per sample, reference gene primers were included together with the TCR-beta primers. Sequencing of the libraries was performed on an Illumina MiSeq with a 100-cycle paired-end protocol. Per the authors' processing: In the immunoSEQ Analyzer software, diversity and richness were calculated, with richness measured by iChao1 and clonality based on Pielou evenness and Shannon diversity on a 0-1 scale where a higher value means less diversity. Using confidence 3 and substitution 2, CDR3 amino acid sequences together with their V/J genes were queried against VDJdb for CMV, EBV and influenza A specificities. The Morisita-Horn index was used to assess TCR-beta amino acid clonotype overlap between villitis of unknown etiology, infectious villitis and control repertoires. The source is immuneACCESS, and TCRdb retained only in-frame sequences with V and J called. Part of the clones is not carried over; for the studies checked, unresolved V genes explain less than half of this, and the remainder is unexplained. That table is the source of V, J and clone size, and D and trimming were worked out from the DNA. Across this sample there are 2,500 to 3,500 clones, with about 77% seen only once. The ten largest clones add up to about 17% of the sample.

The sample holds one count of this clone. Its antigen is unknown. Base qualities are not at hand, and no much larger clone is one base apart. The five infectious villitis placentae, four with confirmed cytomegalovirus and one with Toxoplasma gondii, were included without being matched to the other groups. The mothers in the infectious villitis group were younger, carried smaller fetuses, and either delivered preterm or experienced intrauterine demise in two cases. Placentae were collected after delivery and underwent gross and histological evaluation before archival tissue selection. Five 10-micron scrolls were cut from each FFPE block, and DNA was then isolated using the AllPrep DNA/RNA FFPE Tissue kit. NanoDrop was used to check DNA concentration and purity, while a Bioanalyzer was used to assess RNA quality.

Input material: placental tissue containing maternal and fetal cells. The chain is assembled from TRBV30 and TRBJ2-5; TRBD1 is perhaps the D gene, given 6 matching bases. The origin of this receptor is a human patient with infectious villitis; the placental T cells may come from both mother and fetus. The CDR3 reads CAWGQQETQYF. The bases read TGTGCCTGGGGACAGCAAGAGACCCAGTACTTC.